Sequencing of this T cell receptor beta chain was carried out in a study of blood T cell repertoires in COVID-19. Overall study context: PBMCs, B-cell-depleted T cells, or T cells provided the cDNA or gDNA that made up the material.

The trim removed 4 bases at V and 2 bases at J, leaving 8 bases unmatched. The CDR3 spans 15 residues. CDR1 SGHRS and CDR2 YFSETQ come from the germline V gene. Assay: immunoSEQ multiplex PCR; the TCRdb copy retains only in-frame clones and omits some. This sample has about 350,000 clones; 87% occur once, and the top ten carry 9.5% to 10%. Source material: peripheral blood. The gene calls are TRBV5-1 and TRBJ1-2; 7 positions match TRBD1. This clonotype originated in a young man with COVID-19, enrolled during active disease. The CDR3 DNA follows: TGCGCCAGCAGCGCCCCAGGACAGGAAAACTATGGCTACACCTTC. Translation: CASSAPGQENYGYTF.